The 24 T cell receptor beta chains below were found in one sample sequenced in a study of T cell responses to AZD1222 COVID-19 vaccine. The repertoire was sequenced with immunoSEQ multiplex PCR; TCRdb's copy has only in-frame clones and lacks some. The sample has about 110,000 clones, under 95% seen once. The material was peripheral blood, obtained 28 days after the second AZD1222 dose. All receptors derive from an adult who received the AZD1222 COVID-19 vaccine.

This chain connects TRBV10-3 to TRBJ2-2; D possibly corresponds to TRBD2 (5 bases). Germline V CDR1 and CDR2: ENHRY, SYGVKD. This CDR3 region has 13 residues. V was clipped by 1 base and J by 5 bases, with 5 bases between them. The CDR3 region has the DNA TGTGCCATCAGTGAGTGGGAGACCGGGGAGCTGTTTTTT. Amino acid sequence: CAISEWETGELFF.

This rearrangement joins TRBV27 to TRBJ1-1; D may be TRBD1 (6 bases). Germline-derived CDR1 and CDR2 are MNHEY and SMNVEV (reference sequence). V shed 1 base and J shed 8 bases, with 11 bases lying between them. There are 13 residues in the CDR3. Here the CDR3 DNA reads TGTGCCAGCAGTTTATGGCAGGGGCTAGAAGCTTTCTTT. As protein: CASSLWQGLEAFF.

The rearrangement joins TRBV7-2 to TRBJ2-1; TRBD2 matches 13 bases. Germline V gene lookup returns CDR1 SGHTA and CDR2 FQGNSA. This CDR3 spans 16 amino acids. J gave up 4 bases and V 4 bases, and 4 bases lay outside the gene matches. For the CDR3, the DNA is TGTGCCAGCAGCTCCATGACTAGCGGGGGGTACAATGAGCAGTTCTTC. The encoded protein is CASSSMTSGGYNEQFF.

The CDR3 coding sequence is TGTGCCAGCAGCTCGACACTGAACTATGGCTACACCTTC. Protein sequence: CASSSTLNYGYTF. The V call is TRBV7-9, the J call TRBJ1-2; D is ambiguous. Trimming left V 4 bases short and J 2 bases short, with 8 bases between. Per the germline V gene, CDR1 is SEHNR and CDR2 is FQNEAQ (reference sequence). This CDR3 spans 13 amino acids.

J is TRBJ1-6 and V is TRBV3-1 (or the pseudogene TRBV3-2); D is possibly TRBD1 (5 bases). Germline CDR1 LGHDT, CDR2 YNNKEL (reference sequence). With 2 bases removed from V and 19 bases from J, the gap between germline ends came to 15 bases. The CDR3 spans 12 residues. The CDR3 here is CASSQSGTEVHF. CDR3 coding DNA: TGTGCCAGCAGCCAATCAGGGACCGAAGTTCACTTT.

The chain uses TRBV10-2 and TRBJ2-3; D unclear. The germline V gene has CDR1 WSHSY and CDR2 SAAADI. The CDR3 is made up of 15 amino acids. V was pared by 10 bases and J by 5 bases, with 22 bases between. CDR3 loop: CANNPRHPTGDTQYF. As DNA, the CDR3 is TGCGCCAACAACCCTCGACACCCCACCGGAGATACGCAGTATTTT.

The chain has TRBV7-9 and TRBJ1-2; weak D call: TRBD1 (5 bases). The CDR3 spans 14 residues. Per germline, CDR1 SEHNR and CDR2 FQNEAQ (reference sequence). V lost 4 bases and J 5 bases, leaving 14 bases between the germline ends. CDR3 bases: TGTGCCAGCAGCTCCGGGACGGATGCTTATGGCTACACCTTC. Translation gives CASSSGTDAYGYTF.

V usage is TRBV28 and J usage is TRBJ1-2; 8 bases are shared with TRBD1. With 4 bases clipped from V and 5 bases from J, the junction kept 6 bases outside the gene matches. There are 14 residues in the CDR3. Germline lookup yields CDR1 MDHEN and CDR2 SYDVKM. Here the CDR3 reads CASSWGQVSYGYTF. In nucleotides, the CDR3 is TGTGCCAGCAGTTGGGGACAGGTCAGTTATGGCTACACCTTC.

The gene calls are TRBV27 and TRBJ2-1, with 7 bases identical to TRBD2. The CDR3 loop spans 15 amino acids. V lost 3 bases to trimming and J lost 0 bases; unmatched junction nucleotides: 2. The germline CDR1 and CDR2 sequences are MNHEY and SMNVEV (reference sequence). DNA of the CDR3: TGTGCCAGCAGTTTCGCGGGAGTCTCCTACAATGAGCAGTTCTTC. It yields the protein CASSFAGVSYNEQFF.

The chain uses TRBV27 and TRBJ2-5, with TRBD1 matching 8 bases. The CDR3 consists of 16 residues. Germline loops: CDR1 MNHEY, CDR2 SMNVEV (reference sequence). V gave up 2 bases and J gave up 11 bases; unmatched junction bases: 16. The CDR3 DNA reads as TGTGCCAGCAGTTTAACACAGGGGGTACCAATGATGGAGCAGTACTTC. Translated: CASSLTQGVPMMEQYF.

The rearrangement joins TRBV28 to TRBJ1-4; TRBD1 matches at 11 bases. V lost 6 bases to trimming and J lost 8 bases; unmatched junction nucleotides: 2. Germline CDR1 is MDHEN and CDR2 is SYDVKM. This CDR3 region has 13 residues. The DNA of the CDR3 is TGTGCCAGCAGGGACAGGGGGCGGGAAAAACTGTTTTTT. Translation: CASRDRGREKLFF.

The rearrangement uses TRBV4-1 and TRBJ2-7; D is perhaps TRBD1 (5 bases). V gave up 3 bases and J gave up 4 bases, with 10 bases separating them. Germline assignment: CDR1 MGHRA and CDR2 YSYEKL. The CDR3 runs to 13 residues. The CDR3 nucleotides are TGCGCCAGCAGCCAGCAGGGCCCTTACGAGCAGTACTTC. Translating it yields CASSQQGPYEQYF.

The CDR3 DNA reads TGTGCCAGCAGCTTAGCCTCGGGACAGCGGAATGAAAAACTGTTTTTT. Protein product: CASSLASGQRNEKLFF. The chain has TRBV7-9 and TRBJ1-4; 7 nucleotides agree with TRBD1. The CDR3 is made up of 16 amino acids. Germline loops: CDR1 SEHNR, CDR2 FQNEAQ (reference sequence). With V trimmed by 0 bases and J by 5 bases, 6 bases remained unmatched.

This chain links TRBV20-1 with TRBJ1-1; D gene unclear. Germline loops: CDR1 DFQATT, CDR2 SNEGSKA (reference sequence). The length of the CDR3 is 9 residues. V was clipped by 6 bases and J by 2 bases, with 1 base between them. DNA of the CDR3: TGCAGTGCAAACACTGAAGCTTTCTTT. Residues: CSANTEAFF.

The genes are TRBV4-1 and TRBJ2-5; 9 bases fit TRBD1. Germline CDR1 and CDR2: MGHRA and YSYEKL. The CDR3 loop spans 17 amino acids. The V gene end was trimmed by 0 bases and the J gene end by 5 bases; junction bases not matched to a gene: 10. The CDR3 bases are TGCGCCAGCAGCCAAGAGGATGGGGGACAGGGAAGCGAGACCCAGTACTTC. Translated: CASSQEDGGQGSETQYF.

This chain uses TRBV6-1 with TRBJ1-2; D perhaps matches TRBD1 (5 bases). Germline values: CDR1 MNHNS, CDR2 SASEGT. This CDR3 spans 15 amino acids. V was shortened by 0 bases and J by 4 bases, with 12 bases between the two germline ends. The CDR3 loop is CASSEALGGAYGYTF. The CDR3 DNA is TGTGCCAGCAGTGAAGCGCTAGGAGGGGCCTATGGCTACACCTTC.

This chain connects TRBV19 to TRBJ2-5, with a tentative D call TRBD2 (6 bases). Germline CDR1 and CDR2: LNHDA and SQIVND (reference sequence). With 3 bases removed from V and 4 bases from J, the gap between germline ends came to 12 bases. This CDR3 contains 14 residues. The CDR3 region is CASSMGLARETQYF. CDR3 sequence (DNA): TGTGCCAGTAGTATGGGGCTAGCGAGAGAGACCCAGTACTTC.

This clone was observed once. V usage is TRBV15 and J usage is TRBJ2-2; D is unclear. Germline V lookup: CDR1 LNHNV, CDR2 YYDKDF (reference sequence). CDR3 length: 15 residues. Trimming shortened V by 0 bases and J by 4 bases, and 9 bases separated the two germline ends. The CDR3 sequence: CATSRDLSSTGELFF. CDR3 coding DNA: TGTGCCACCAGCAGAGACCTCAGTAGCACCGGGGAGCTGTTTTTT.

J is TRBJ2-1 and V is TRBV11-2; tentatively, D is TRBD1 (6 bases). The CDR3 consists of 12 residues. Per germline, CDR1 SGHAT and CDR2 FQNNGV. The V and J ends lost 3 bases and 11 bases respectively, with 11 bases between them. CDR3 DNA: TGTGCCAGCAGCTTGGACAGCCCTCAGCAGTTCTTC. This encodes CASSLDSPQQFF.

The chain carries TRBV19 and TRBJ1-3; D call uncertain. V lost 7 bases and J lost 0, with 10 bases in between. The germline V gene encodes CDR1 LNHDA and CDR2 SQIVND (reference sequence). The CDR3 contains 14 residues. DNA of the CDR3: TGTGCCAGTATCCGGCAGGCCTCTGGAAACACCATATATTTT. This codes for CASIRQASGNTIYF.

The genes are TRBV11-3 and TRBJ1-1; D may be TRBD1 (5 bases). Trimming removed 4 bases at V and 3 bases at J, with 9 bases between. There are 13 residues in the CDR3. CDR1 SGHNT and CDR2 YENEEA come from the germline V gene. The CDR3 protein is CASSSGTYTEAFF. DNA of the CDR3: TGTGCCAGCAGCTCTGGGACGTACACTGAAGCTTTCTTT.

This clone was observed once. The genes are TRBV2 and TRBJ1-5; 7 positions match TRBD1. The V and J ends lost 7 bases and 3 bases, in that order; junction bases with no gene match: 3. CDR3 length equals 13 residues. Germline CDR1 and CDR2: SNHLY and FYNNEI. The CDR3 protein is CASTGGPNQPQHF. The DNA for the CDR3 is TGTGCCAGCACAGGGGGGCCCAATCAGCCCCAGCATTTT. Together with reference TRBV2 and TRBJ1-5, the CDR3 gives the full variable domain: EPEVTQTPSHQVTQMGQEVILRCVPISNHLYFYWYRQILGQKVEFLVSFYNNEISEKSEIFDDQFSVERPDGSNFTLKIRSTKLEDSAMYFCASTGGPNQPQHFGDGTRLSIL.

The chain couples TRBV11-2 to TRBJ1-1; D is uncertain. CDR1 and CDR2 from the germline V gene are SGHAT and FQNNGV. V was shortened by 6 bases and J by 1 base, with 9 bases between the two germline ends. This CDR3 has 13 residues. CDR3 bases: TGTGCCAGCAGTCTACAGCAGAACACTGAAGCTTTCTTT. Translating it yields CASSLQQNTEAFF. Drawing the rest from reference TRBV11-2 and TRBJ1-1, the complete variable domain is EAGVAQSPRYKIIEKRQSVAFWCNPISGHATLYWYQQILGQGPKLLIQFQNNGVVDDSQLPKDRFSAERLKGVDSTLKIQPAKLEDSAVYLCASSLQQNTEAFFGQGTRLTVV.

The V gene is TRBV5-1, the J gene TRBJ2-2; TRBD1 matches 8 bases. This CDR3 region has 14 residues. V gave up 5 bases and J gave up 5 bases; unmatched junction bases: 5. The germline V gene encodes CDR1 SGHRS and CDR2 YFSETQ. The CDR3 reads CASSIQGGTGELFF. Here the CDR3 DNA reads TGCGCCAGCAGTATACAGGGGGGAACCGGGGAGCTGTTTTTT. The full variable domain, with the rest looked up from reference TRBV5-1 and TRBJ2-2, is KAGVTQTPRYLIKTRGQQVTLSCSPISGHRSVSWYQQTPGQGLQFLFEYFSETQRNKGNFPGRFSGRQFSNSRSEMNVSTLELGDSALYLCASSIQGGTGELFFGEGSRLTVL.